Presented here are 25 T cell receptor beta chains from one specimen sequenced in a study of radiotherapy plus CTLA-4 blockade in lung cancer. Assay used: immunoSEQ multiplex PCR; TCRdb lists only in-frame clones, some missing. The sample holds approximately 94,000 clones, about four fifths seen once. Sequenced material: peripheral blood, taken from a patient treated with radiotherapy plus ipilimumab. The receptor set was obtained from a human donor with non-small cell lung cancer that progressed on radiotherapy plus ipilimumab.

This chain uses TRBV6-6 with TRBJ2-2; 9 nucleotides match TRBD1. V shed 6 bases and J 6 bases; nucleotides not matched to a gene: 2. The germline gives CDR1 MNHNY, CDR2 SVGAGI (reference sequence). This CDR3 spans 13 amino acids. This CDR3 is CASSDRGAGELFF. The CDR3, as DNA: TGTGCCAGCAGCGACAGGGGGGCCGGGGAGCTGTTTTTT.

This chain links TRBV2 with TRBJ2-3, with D possibly TRBD1 on 6 matching bases. V shed 10 bases and J shed 5 bases, with 19 bases lying between them. The germline V gene has CDR1 SNHLY and CDR2 FYNNEI. The CDR3 length is 14 residues. DNA for the CDR3: TGTGCCACCACTTCAGGGGAAATGGAAGATACGCAGTATTTT. Translated: CATTSGEMEDTQYF.

The genes are TRBV7-8 and TRBJ1-2, with TRBD1 matching 7 bases. The length of the CDR3 is 14 residues. J gave up 4 bases and V 1 base, and 3 bases lay outside the gene matches. Germline-derived CDR1 and CDR2 are SGHVS and FQNEAQ. The CDR3 DNA reads TGTGCCAGCAGCTTAGATGGGACAGTCTATGGCTACACCTTC. Amino acids: CASSLDGTVYGYTF.

The genes are TRBV7-9 and TRBJ1-1, with D possibly TRBD1 on 6 matching bases. Germline V gene sequence: CDR1 SEHNR, CDR2 FQNEAQ (reference sequence). V shed 5 bases and J shed 7 bases, with 17 bases lying between them. The CDR3 loop spans 14 amino acids. This chain's CDR3 is CASSKQQGGGEAFF. In nucleotides, the CDR3 is TGTGCCAGCAGCAAACAACAGGGAGGAGGTGAAGCTTTCTTT.

The chain couples TRBV10-3 to TRBJ2-2; no definite D call. Germline lookup yields CDR1 ENHRY and CDR2 SYGVKD. V was shortened by 0 bases and J by 1 base, with 18 bases between the two germline ends. CDR3 length equals 19 residues. Here the CDR3 DNA reads TGTGCCATCAGTGAGTCTAGCAGCTCCCTTTTCCTGAACACCGGGGAGCTGTTTTTT. Encoded protein: CAISESSSSLFLNTGELFF.

V is TRBV30 and J is TRBJ2-1; D might be TRBD1 or TRBD2, each matching 6 bases. CDR3 length equals 15 residues. CDR1 is GTSNPN and CDR2 is SVGIG in the germline V gene (reference sequence). The germline V and J ends were trimmed by 2 bases and 8 bases, with 19 bases remaining between them. CDR3 protein: CAWSTGYGGNDEQFF. The CDR3 DNA is TGTGCCTGGAGTACAGGGTACGGCGGGAACGATGAGCAGTTCTTC.

The chain links TRBV9 to TRBJ2-7; 7 bases are a match to TRBD1. The CDR3 is made up of 15 amino acids. Germline V gives CDR1 SGDLS, CDR2 YYNGEE. V trimming: 4 bases; J trimming: 2 bases; junction bases outside the gene matches: 9. For the CDR3, the DNA is TGTGCCAGCAGCCCTGCTGGACAGGAGACCTACGAGCAGTACTTC. Its protein product is CASSPAGQETYEQYF. The variable domain in full, with the rest retrieved from reference TRBV9 and TRBJ2-7, is DSGVTQTPKHLITATGQRVTLRCSPRSGDLSVYWYQQSLDQGLQFLIQYYNGEERAKGNILERFSAQQFPDLHSELNLSSLELGDSALYFCASSPAGQETYEQYFGPGTRLTVT.

The chain recombines TRBV5-6 with TRBJ1-2; perhaps TRBD1 as D (6 bases). CDR3 length: 14 amino acids. The germline gives CDR1 SGHDT, CDR2 YYEEEE. With 4 bases removed from V and 7 bases from J, the gap between germline ends came to 17 bases. The DNA for the CDR3 is TGTGCCAGCAGCCCAGCCTCGGGGGCTGGTGGCTACACCTTC. Translated, it gives CASSPASGAGGYTF.

The table lists this clone with a few counts. The chain couples TRBV27 to TRBJ2-2, with 7 bases aligning to TRBD2. The CDR3 covers 17 residues. The V segment lost 0 bases and the J segment 3 bases; nucleotides outside the gene matches: 7. The germline gives CDR1 MNHEY, CDR2 SMNVEV (reference sequence). In DNA form, the CDR3 reads TGTGCCAGCAGTTTATCGATTCGGCTAGCGGACACCGGGGAGCTGTTTTTT. Translation gives CASSLSIRLADTGELFF.

The V gene is TRBV5-1, the J gene TRBJ2-7; either TRBD1 or TRBD2 may fit D (5 bases each). The V and J ends lost 3 bases and 5 bases respectively, with 12 bases between them. Germline CDR1 SGHRS, CDR2 YFSETQ. The CDR3 totals 13 residues. The CDR3 sequence: CASSWDRTNEQYF. The CDR3 DNA follows: TGCGCCAGCAGCTGGGACCGCACCAACGAGCAGTACTTC.

This clone was picked up a small number of times. The chain couples TRBV28 to TRBJ2-1, with TRBD2 matching over 13 bases. Trimming removed 2 bases from V and 5 bases from J; junction bases left unmatched: 0. This CDR3 region has 15 residues. The germline V gene has CDR1 MDHEN and CDR2 SYDVKM. The CDR3 spells CASSLGLAGDNEQFF. CDR3 coding DNA: TGTGCCAGCAGTTTAGGACTAGCGGGGGACAATGAGCAGTTCTTC.

The V gene is TRBV19, the J gene TRBJ2-5; TRBD1 agrees at 11 bases. J was trimmed by 5 bases and V by 7 bases; bases with no gene match: 6. The germline V gene encodes CDR1 LNHDA and CDR2 SQIVND (reference sequence). The CDR3 is made up of 14 amino acids. For the CDR3, the DNA is TGTGCCAGTACCAGGACAGGGGGCTTTGAGACCCAGTACTTC. This encodes CASTRTGGFETQYF.

The rearrangement links TRBV21-1 to TRBJ2-6; TRBD1 was called by the table and not checked on the DNA. TRBV21-1 is recorded as a pseudogene. This CDR3 is built from 17 residues. CDR3 sequence: CASSTGTERPGANVLTF. The CDR3 nucleotides read TGTGCCAGCAGCACCGGGACAGAGAGACCCGGGGCCAACGTCCTGACTTTC.

The chain combines TRBV2 with TRBJ2-7; tentatively, D is TRBD1 (5 bases). V lost 5 bases and J lost 7, with 9 bases in between. Germline V CDR1 and CDR2: SNHLY, FYNNEI. The CDR3 runs 11 residues. The CDR3 is CASSMTEEQYF. CDR3 nucleotides: TGTGCCAGCAGTATGACAGAAGAGCAGTACTTC.

This clone was observed a few times. V is TRBV30 and J is TRBJ1-4; 12 bases fit TRBD1. Germline loops: CDR1 GTSNPN, CDR2 SVGIG (reference sequence). The trim removed 5 bases at V and 8 bases at J, leaving 6 bases unmatched. This CDR3 is 14 amino acids long. This CDR3 is CAWATGTGGEKLFF. In nucleotides, the CDR3 is TGTGCCTGGGCTACCGGGACAGGGGGCGAAAAACTGTTTTTT.

The V gene is TRBV19, the J gene TRBJ1-3, with 8 bases that match TRBD1. There are 17 residues in the CDR3. From germline, CDR1 is LNHDA and CDR2 SQIVND (reference sequence). J was trimmed by 0 bases and V by 4 bases; bases with no gene match: 8. Written as DNA, the CDR3 is TGTGCCAGTAGTACCCAAGGAGACAGGGGCTCTGGAAACACCATATATTTT. This codes for CASSTQGDRGSGNTIYF.

The J gene is TRBJ1-2, the V gene TRBV19; D is perhaps TRBD1 (5 bases). The CDR3 loop spans 18 amino acids. Trimming removed 3 bases from V and 4 bases from J, with 24 bases in between. The germline CDR1 and CDR2 sequences are LNHDA and SQIVND (reference sequence). The chain's CDR3 is CASSIRQGRRDFPYGYTF. CDR3 sequence (DNA): TGTGCCAGTAGTATCCGGCAGGGACGGAGGGATTTTCCCTATGGCTACACCTTC.

The chain employs TRBV2 and TRBJ2-1; no reliable D call. There are 10 residues in the CDR3. CDR1 is SNHLY, CDR2 FYNNEI, per germline. V gave up 7 bases and J gave up 7 bases, with 5 bases separating them. CDR3 nucleotides: TGTGCCAGCAACCAGAATGAGCAGTTCTTC. Residues: CASNQNEQFF. The full variable domain, with the rest looked up from reference TRBV2 and TRBJ2-1, is EPEVTQTPSHQVTQMGQEVILRCVPISNHLYFYWYRQILGQKVEFLVSFYNNEISEKSEIFDDQFSVERPDGSNFTLKIRSTKLEDSAMYFCASNQNEQFFGPGTRLTVL.

A note on this clone: The DNA is omitted, as the CDR3 cannot be located on it reliably, and the CDR3 follows TCRdb's listing. The rearrangement joins TRBV27 to TRBJ2-1. The V gene's germline CDR1 is MNHEY and CDR2 SMNVEV (reference sequence). With termini counted, the CDR3 has 16 amino acids. The CDR3 protein is CASSTSWDPSYNEQFF.

The rearrangement links TRBV29-1 to TRBJ2-1; D is uncertain. This CDR3 comprises 14 residues. In germline, CDR1 is SQVTM, CDR2 ANQGSEA. Trimming removed 6 bases at V and 5 bases at J, with 17 bases between. The CDR3 loop is CSVALGFSNNEQFF. The CDR3 nucleotides read TGCAGCGTCGCACTCGGTTTCAGCAACAATGAGCAGTTCTTC.

V usage is TRBV7-8 and J usage is TRBJ2-1; the match to TRBD1 covers 8 bases. The CDR3 spans 14 residues. Germline trimming cut 8 bases from V and 2 bases from J; bases unmatched to any gene: 5. CDR1 is SGHVS and CDR2 is FQNEAQ in the germline V gene. DNA for the CDR3: TGTGCCAGCGGCCCAGGGGGCCCCTACAATGAGCAGTTCTTC. Translated: CASGPGGPYNEQFF. Filled out from reference TRBV7-8 and TRBJ2-1, the complete variable domain reads GAGVSQSPRYKVAKRGQDVALRCDPISGHVSLFWYQQALGQGPEFLTYFQNEAQLDKSGLPSDRFFAERPEGSVSTLKIQRTQQEDSAVYLCASGPGGPYNEQFFGPGTRLTVL.

This chain's CDR3 is CASSLGGGETQYF. CDR3 sequence (DNA): TGTGCCAGCAGCTTAGGAGGGGGAGAGACCCAGTACTTC. V usage is TRBV11-3 and J usage is TRBJ2-5, with D tentatively TRBD1 (6 bases). The CDR3 consists of 13 residues. Germline assignment: CDR1 SGHNT and CDR2 YENEEA. V lost 1 base and J 4 bases, leaving 7 bases between the germline ends.

The chain recombines TRBV28 with TRBJ2-5; D unresolved. CDR1 and CDR2 from the germline V gene are MDHEN and SYDVKM. CDR3 size: 11 residues. The V gene lost 6 bases and the J gene lost 3 bases, with 5 bases spanning the gap. The CDR3 spells CASSREETQYF. CDR3 bases: TGTGCCAGCAGCCGAGAAGAGACCCAGTACTTC.

The chain employs TRBV28 and TRBJ1-2; the match to TRBD1 covers 9 bases. The germline gives CDR1 MDHEN, CDR2 SYDVKM. V was clipped by 5 bases and J by 4 bases; unmatched bases: 8. The CDR3 contains 15 residues. Here the CDR3 reads CASSQQGASLYGYTF. The CDR3 region has the DNA TGTGCCAGCAGTCAACAGGGGGCGTCACTCTATGGCTACACCTTC.

The rearrangement links TRBV6-1 to TRBJ2-7; no firm D call. The CDR3 has 13 amino acids. V was clipped by 2 bases and J by 3 bases, with 8 bases between them. Germline CDR1 is MNHNS and CDR2 is SASEGT. The DNA of the CDR3 is TGTGCCAGCAGTGAATCGGCCGGCTACGAGCAGTACTTC. This sequence encodes CASSESAGYEQYF.